Shown below are 24 T cell receptor beta chains from a single sample sequenced in a study of cytomegalovirus exposure and HLA in healthy donors. Libraries were prepared by immunoSEQ multiplex PCR; TCRdb keeps only in-frame clonotypes and omits some of them. Of tens of thousands of clones listed, approximately 93% are singletons. Source material: PBMCs. The receptors originated from a man between 18 and 35 years old in good health and CMV-seropositive.

This chain connects TRBV27 to TRBJ2-3; a weak D match, TRBD1 (6 bases). CDR1 and CDR2 from the germline V gene are MNHEY and SMNVEV (reference sequence). Trimming cost V 6 bases and J 6 bases, with 19 bases left between them. CDR3 length equals 15 residues. The CDR3 here is CASRTDSLPSDTQYF. The CDR3 DNA reads TGTGCCAGCAGGACGGACAGCCTTCCGTCTGATACGCAGTATTTT.

The chain combines TRBV7-2 with TRBJ2-1; 7 bases line up with TRBD2. Losses at the gene ends were 2 bases for V and 3 bases for J; bases not matched to a gene: 7. From germline, CDR1 is SGHTA and CDR2 FQGNSA. This CDR3 contains 16 residues. CDR3 region: CASSLLGLAVYNEQFF. CDR3 DNA sequence: TGTGCCAGCAGCTTATTGGGGCTAGCGGTCTACAATGAGCAGTTCTTC.

The J gene is TRBJ2-5, the V gene TRBV14, with 8 bases fitting TRBD1. CDR1 and CDR2 (germline): SGHDN, FVKESK. V was pared by 3 bases and J by 2 bases, with 5 bases of the junction left unmatched. This CDR3 has 15 residues. As DNA, the CDR3 is TGTGCCAGCAGCCAGGACAGGGTAATGCAAGAGACCCAGTACTTC. This encodes CASSQDRVMQETQYF.

The rearrangement uses TRBV7-2 and TRBJ2-3; unclear D gene. V gave up 5 bases and J gave up 3 bases, with 12 bases separating them. The CDR3 sequence is 14 residues long. Looked up from germline, CDR1 is SGHTA and CDR2 is FQGNSA. The CDR3 here is CASSRSRKTDTQYF. CDR3 coding DNA: TGTGCCAGCAGCCGTTCTAGGAAGACAGATACGCAGTATTTT.

The gene calls are TRBV18 and TRBJ1-3; D not certain. The V gene's germline CDR1 is KGHSH and CDR2 LQKENI. The CDR3 consists of 15 residues. V was trimmed by 0 bases and J by 8 bases, leaving 14 bases between them. CDR3 in amino acids: CASSPPQQNGDTIYF. The CDR3, as DNA: TGTGCCAGCTCACCACCACAGCAAAACGGGGACACCATATATTTT.

The chain employs TRBV4-1 and TRBJ2-2, with a possible D match to TRBD1 (6 bases). V shed 4 bases and J shed 4 bases, with 10 bases lying between them. Germline assignment: CDR1 MGHRA and CDR2 YSYEKL. CDR3 size: 14 residues. The CDR3 protein is CASSLRGSTGELFF. CDR3 DNA: TGCGCCAGCAGCCTCAGGGGTTCCACCGGGGAGCTGTTTTTT.

CDR3 sequence reads: CAWSVASPSIYEQYF. CDR3 nucleotides: TGTGCCTGGAGTGTAGCGTCACCTTCTATCTACGAGCAGTACTTC. The chain joins TRBV30 to TRBJ2-7; D uncertain. This CDR3 is built from 15 residues. The V end was cut by 0 bases, the J end by 3 bases, with 15 bases between. Germline lookup yields CDR1 GTSNPN and CDR2 SVGIG (reference sequence).

V usage is TRBV27 and J usage is TRBJ1-1, with TRBD1 as a possible D gene (6 bases). Germline-derived CDR1 and CDR2 are MNHEY and SMNVEV (reference sequence). The CDR3 consists of 13 residues. The germline V and J ends were trimmed by 8 bases and 2 bases, with 12 bases remaining between them. The CDR3 sequence is CASAYRENTEAFF. CDR3 coding DNA: TGTGCCAGCGCCTACAGGGAAAACACTGAAGCTTTCTTT.

As to this clone: The sample contains more than one DNA sequence encoding this CDR3. The rearrangement joins TRBV9 to TRBJ2-7, with 7 positions matching TRBD2. CDR3 length: 15 amino acids. V lost 0 bases, J lost 0 bases, and 3 bases stayed unmatched. Germline V gives CDR1 SGDLS, CDR2 YYNGEE. CDR3 DNA sequence: TGTGCCAGCAGCGTAGCAGGCGGGAGCTCCTACGAGCAGTACTTC. This codes for CASSVAGGSSYEQYF.

The chain joins TRBV27 to TRBJ2-1, with a tentative D call TRBD1 (5 bases). Germline CDR1 MNHEY, CDR2 SMNVEV (reference sequence). This CDR3 spans 14 amino acids. The ends were cut back, 0 bases at V and 9 bases at J, with 12 bases in the middle. The CDR3 nucleotides read TGTGCCAGCAGTTTATCGTTCAGGGTCGGTGAGCAGTTCTTC. Amino acid sequence: CASSLSFRVGEQFF.

The V and J genes are TRBV6-1 and TRBJ2-1; the D gene is possibly TRBD1 (6 bases). V gave up 6 bases and J gave up 6 bases, with 18 bases separating them. The CDR3 has 15 amino acids. Germline loops: CDR1 MNHNS, CDR2 SASEGT. Here the CDR3 reads CASRDSLRGINEQFF. The CDR3, as DNA: TGTGCCAGCAGGGACAGCCTCAGGGGTATCAATGAGCAGTTCTTC.

CDR3 sequence: CASSLFLQVVSTDTQYF. The CDR3 DNA is TGTGCCAGCAGCTTGTTTTTACAGGTGGTTTCCACAGATACGCAGTATTTT. The chain is built from TRBV5-6 and TRBJ2-3; D may be TRBD1 (5 bases). Germline assignment: CDR1 SGHDT and CDR2 YYEEEE. CDR3 length equals 17 residues. Trimming left V 1 base short and J 2 bases short, with 17 bases between.

The rearrangement links TRBV18 to TRBJ1-1, with 8 bases lining up with TRBD1. The CDR3 is 17 residues long. The germline CDR1 and CDR2 sequences are KGHSH and LQKENI. Trimming removed 3 bases from V and 0 bases from J; junction bases left unmatched: 9. The CDR3 bases are TGTGCCAGCTCACCGGCACAGGGGGTGGAAGTGAACACTGAAGCTTTCTTT. It specifies CASSPAQGVEVNTEAFF.

J is TRBJ1-1 and V is TRBV28, with D perhaps matching TRBD1 (5 bases). The CDR3 has 12 residues. From germline, CDR1 is MDHEN and CDR2 SYDVKM. Trimming stripped 1 base from V and 7 bases from J, with 7 bases between. CDR3 nucleotide sequence: TGTGCCAGCAGTTTATTGGGGGGTGAAGCTTTCTTT. Encoded protein: CASSLLGGEAFF.

The J gene is TRBJ2-5, the V gene TRBV7-9; 8 nucleotides match TRBD1. Germline loops: CDR1 SEHNR, CDR2 FQNEAQ (reference sequence). Trimming took 3 bases from V and 5 from J; bases not matched to a gene: 8. There are 15 residues in the CDR3. CDR3: CASSFLGQAGETQYF. CDR3 DNA sequence: TGTGCCAGCAGCTTTCTGGGACAGGCTGGTGAGACCCAGTACTTC.

V gene TRBV9 combines with J gene TRBJ2-3; possible D gene TRBD2, 5 bases. V was shortened by 0 bases and J by 7 bases, with 9 bases between the two germline ends. The CDR3 covers 13 residues. Germline V gives CDR1 SGDLS, CDR2 YYNGEE. The CDR3 here is CASSVDRGNTQYF. CDR3 sequence (DNA): TGTGCCAGCAGCGTAGATCGGGGAAATACGCAGTATTTT.

This chain links TRBV4-2 with TRBJ1-2, with D perhaps matching TRBD1 (5 bases). The CDR3 spans 17 residues. V was clipped by 0 bases and J by 2 bases, with 16 bases between them. The V gene's germline CDR1 is LGHNA and CDR2 YNFKEQ. The CDR3 reads CASSQDAGREGNYGYTF. CDR3 sequence (DNA): TGTGCCAGCAGCCAAGATGCCGGACGGGAGGGGAACTATGGCTACACCTTC.

The chain couples TRBV30 to TRBJ2-2; 13 positions agree with TRBD2. Trimming at V came to 6 bases and at J to 7 bases, leaving 8 bases not matched to a gene. This CDR3 contains 15 residues. From germline, CDR1 is GTSNPN and CDR2 SVGIG (reference sequence). DNA for the CDR3: TGTGCCTGCCACAGGACTAGCGGGAGAGTCGGGGAGCTGTTTTTT. The encoded protein is CACHRTSGRVGELFF.

This clone was seen a few times. This rearrangement joins TRBV18 to TRBJ2-3; D unresolved. Germline CDR1 is KGHSH and CDR2 is LQKENI. The CDR3 covers 15 residues. V lost 3 bases, J lost 2 bases, and 12 bases lay in between. In DNA, the CDR3 is TGTGCCAGCTCACCTTCCTACTCCCTCACAGATACGCAGTATTTT. It yields the protein CASSPSYSLTDTQYF.

The CDR3 nucleotides read TGTGCCAGTAGCGGACAGGGAGGTTTTCAGCCCCAGCATTTT. Its translation: CASSGQGGFQPQHF. This sequence joins TRBV19 and TRBJ1-5; 8 nucleotides line up with TRBD1. CDR1 and CDR2 from the germline V gene are LNHDA and SQIVND (reference sequence). The trim removed 6 bases at V and 6 bases at J, leaving 7 bases unmatched. This CDR3 contains 14 residues.

The genes are TRBV6-5 and TRBJ2-7, with 8 bases aligning to TRBD2. J gave up 2 bases and V 0 bases, and 3 bases lay outside the gene matches. Germline CDR1 reads MNHEY; CDR2 reads SVGAGI. This CDR3 has 15 amino acids. The CDR3 nucleotides are TGTGCCAGCAGTTACTCCGGGGGGGGGACCTACGAGCAGTACTTC. Protein: CASSYSGGGTYEQYF.

This clone was seen just once. The chain recombines TRBV28 with TRBJ2-4, with 8 positions matching TRBD1. This CDR3 has 12 residues. V dropped 6 bases and J dropped 9; count of bases not matched to a gene: 4. The V gene's germline CDR1 is MDHEN and CDR2 SYDVKM. Here the CDR3 DNA reads TGTGCCAGCAGCCCCGACAGGGGCATTCAGTACTTC. This codes for CASSPDRGIQYF.

The chain couples TRBV7-2 to TRBJ2-7, with 7 bases identical to TRBD1. CDR3 size: 12 residues. The germline V gene has CDR1 SGHTA and CDR2 FQGNSA. The junction had 1 base not matched to a gene; V was cut back by 5 bases and J by 3 bases. The CDR3 spells CASSRTGYEQYF. DNA for the CDR3: TGTGCCAGCAGCCGGACAGGCTACGAGCAGTACTTC.

Only one count was recorded for this clone. The chain couples TRBV27 to TRBJ2-3; 11 bases match TRBD2. The germline V gene has CDR1 MNHEY and CDR2 SMNVEV (reference sequence). This CDR3 comprises 16 residues. V trimming: 5 bases; J trimming: 6 bases; junction bases outside the gene matches: 10. CDR3 bases: TGTGCCAGCAGTACACTTTTAGCGGGGGGGCCTGATACGCAGTATTTT. Translating gives CASSTLLAGGPDTQYF.